These 15 T cell receptor beta chains were sequenced from one sample in a study of blood T cell repertoires in COVID-19. Only in-frame clones appear in the TCRdb table, and some are missing; sequencing was by immunoSEQ multiplex PCR. Of approximately 54,000 clones listed, just under 90% were seen once; the top ten hold approximately 3.9%. The sample consisted of peripheral blood. These receptors all stem from a man in his fifties with acute or convalescent COVID-19.

The rearrangement joins TRBV5-4 to TRBJ2-1, with 10 bases that match TRBD2. CDR3 length: 15 residues. V gave up 3 bases and J gave up 4 bases; unmatched junction bases: 4. Germline CDR1 SGHNT, CDR2 YYREEE (reference sequence). CDR3 sequence: CASSSGLAVYNEQFF. DNA of the CDR3: TGTGCCAGCAGCTCAGGACTAGCGGTTTACAATGAGCAGTTCTTC.

Only one count was recorded for this clone. The chain uses TRBV25-1 and TRBJ1-3; D gene unclear. CDR1 MGHDK and CDR2 SYGVNS come from the germline V gene. There are 14 residues in the CDR3. V shed 3 bases and J shed 2 bases, with 8 bases lying between them. CDR3 sequence: CASSDRLTGNTIYF. CDR3 coding DNA: TGTGCCAGCAGTGACAGGCTAACTGGAAACACCATATATTTT.

This chain joins TRBV5-5 and TRBJ2-2; TRBD2 aligns across 11 bases. V lost 1 base and J lost 7; bases outside the gene matches: 6. This CDR3 has 16 amino acids. Germline V gene data show CDR1 as SGHKS and CDR2 as YYEKEE (reference sequence). This CDR3 is CASSLFTSGRGGELFF. The DNA for the CDR3 is TGTGCCAGCAGCTTGTTTACTAGCGGGAGAGGCGGGGAGCTGTTTTTT.

In this sample, this clone turned up once. The V call is TRBV20-1, the J call TRBJ1-1, with 9 bases that match TRBD1. CDR3 length: 14 amino acids. CDR1 and CDR2 (germline): DFQATT, SNEGSKA (reference sequence). After removal of 3 bases from V and 5 bases from J, the junction contained 7 bases not matched to a gene. CDR3 nucleotides: TGCAGTGCTAGTCCCCGGGACAGGGTAACTGAAGCTTTCTTT. It codes for CSASPRDRVTEAFF.

The chain employs TRBV30 and TRBJ1-1; TRBD1 agrees at 8 bases. The junction had 5 bases not matched to a gene; V was cut back by 5 bases and J by 3 bases. Germline lookup yields CDR1 GTSNPN and CDR2 SVGIG (reference sequence). The CDR3 has 13 amino acids. CDR3 sequence: CAWDRQGHTEAFF. The CDR3 DNA reads as TGTGCCTGGGACCGACAGGGGCACACTGAAGCTTTCTTT.

The gene calls are TRBV11-3 and TRBJ2-1, with TRBD2 identical over 8 bases. The germline V gene has CDR1 SGHNT and CDR2 YENEEA. The CDR3 covers 14 residues. The J segment lost 6 bases and the V segment lost 3 bases, leaving 4 bases of the junction unmatched. The CDR3 DNA reads as TGTGCCAGCAGCTTTCAGCGGGAGCTCAATGAGCAGTTCTTC. This encodes CASSFQRELNEQFF.

The chain links TRBV11-2 to TRBJ1-5, with D maybe TRBD1 (5 bases). This CDR3 is 15 amino acids long. CDR1 is SGHAT, CDR2 FQNNGV, per germline. The V gene lost 5 bases and the J gene lost 9 bases, with 20 bases spanning the gap. The CDR3 sequence is CASSPERAGGMPQHF. CDR3 bases: TGTGCCAGCAGCCCCGAAAGGGCGGGGGGGATGCCCCAGCATTTT.

This chain links TRBV28 with TRBJ1-2; 7 nucleotides match TRBD1. With 2 bases clipped from V and 7 bases from J, the junction kept 10 bases outside the gene matches. This CDR3 spans 15 amino acids. Germline V gene sequence: CDR1 MDHEN, CDR2 SYDVKM. The CDR3 DNA sequence: TGTGCCAGCAGTTTACTGGGGGACAGAGCAATTGGCTACACCTTC. Encoded protein: CASSLLGDRAIGYTF.

The V call is TRBV5-1, the J call TRBJ1-3, with D tentatively TRBD1 (5 bases). Germline CDR1 and CDR2: SGHRS and YFSETQ. The V end lost 5 bases, the J end lost 4 bases, and 13 bases lay between the germline ends. This CDR3 region has 14 residues. DNA of the CDR3: TGCGCCAGCAGTCCAGGACAACGGGGAAACACCATATATTTT. Protein sequence: CASSPGQRGNTIYF. Based on the CDR3 plus reference TRBV5-1 and TRBJ1-3, the full variable domain is KAGVTQTPRYLIKTRGQQVTLSCSPISGHRSVSWYQQTPGQGLQFLFEYFSETQRNKGNFPGRFSGRQFSNSRSEMNVSTLELGDSALYLCASSPGQRGNTIYFGEGSWLTVV.

This rearrangement joins TRBV7-3 to TRBJ2-1, with TRBD2 matching 9 bases. Germline V gene lookup returns CDR1 SGHTA and CDR2 FQGTGA. Germline trimming cut 3 bases from V and 9 bases from J; bases unmatched to any gene: 9. The CDR3 loop spans 15 amino acids. The CDR3 here is CASSFGAGGPVEQFF. The CDR3, as DNA: TGTGCCAGCAGCTTCGGTGCGGGAGGGCCCGTTGAGCAGTTCTTC.

This sequence joins TRBV6-5 and TRBJ1-2; D uncertain. CDR1 and CDR2 (germline): MNHEY, SVGAGI. Trimming cost V 4 bases and J 6 bases, with 9 bases left between them. This CDR3 contains 12 residues. The CDR3 is CASSSFANGYTF. The CDR3 bases are TGTGCCAGCAGTTCCTTTGCGAATGGCTACACCTTC.

The chain employs TRBV10-2 and TRBJ1-2; D unclear. CDR3 length: 13 amino acids. CDR1 and CDR2 (germline): WSHSY, SAAADI. Trimming removed 6 bases at V and 3 bases at J, with 11 bases between. The CDR3 nucleotides read TGCGCCAGCAGCGCGAGAGGCGACTATGGCTACACCTTC. This sequence encodes CASSARGDYGYTF.

V is TRBV29-1 and J is TRBJ1-3; weak D call: TRBD1 (5 bases). The length of the CDR3 is 14 residues. Looked up from germline, CDR1 is SQVTM and CDR2 is ANQGSEA. The V end lost 0 bases, the J end lost 6 bases, and 12 bases lay between the germline ends. The CDR3 region has the DNA TGCAGCGTTGAAGAAGGGCAGGGCGTAAACACCATATATTTT. Protein sequence: CSVEEGQGVNTIYF.

The CDR3: CASTPGSSAGNTIYF. The CDR3 region has the DNA TGTGCCAGCACCCCAGGATCTTCGGCTGGAAACACCATATATTTT. The chain recombines TRBV6-5 with TRBJ1-3; D gene uncertain. Deletions cut 7 bases from V and 2 bases from J, with 15 bases between. The CDR3 has 15 amino acids. Germline-derived CDR1 and CDR2 are MNHEY and SVGAGI.

The chain combines TRBV21-1 with TRBJ1-5; the table calls TRBD1, which could not be checked here. TRBV21-1 is designated a pseudogene. The CDR3 is made up of 19 amino acids. This CDR3 is CASSKQTSGGRDRDQPQHF. CDR3 in DNA: TGTGCCAGCAGCAAACAGACCTCGGGCGGCCGGGACAGAGATCAGCCCCAGCATTTT.